This T cell receptor (beta chain) comes out of a study of T cell responses to AZD1222 COVID-19 vaccine. TCRdb's copy holds only in-frame clones and misses some; the assay was immunoSEQ multiplex PCR. The profile shows 55,000 to 70,000 clones, roughly 89% of them singletons. After removal of 2 bases from V and 6 bases from J, the junction contained 6 bases not matched to a gene. The CDR3 is 15 amino acids. Per germline, CDR1 MNHEY and CDR2 SVGAGI. Sequenced here: peripheral blood, sampled 28 days after the second AZD1222 dose. The receptor comes from an adult who received the AZD1222 COVID-19 vaccine. This sequence joins TRBV6-5 and TRBJ1-4; 7 bases agree with TRBD1. This CDR3 is CASSYKQGSDEKLFF. The CDR3 DNA follows: TGTGCCAGCAGTTACAAACAGGGGTCAGATGAAAAACTGTTTTTT.